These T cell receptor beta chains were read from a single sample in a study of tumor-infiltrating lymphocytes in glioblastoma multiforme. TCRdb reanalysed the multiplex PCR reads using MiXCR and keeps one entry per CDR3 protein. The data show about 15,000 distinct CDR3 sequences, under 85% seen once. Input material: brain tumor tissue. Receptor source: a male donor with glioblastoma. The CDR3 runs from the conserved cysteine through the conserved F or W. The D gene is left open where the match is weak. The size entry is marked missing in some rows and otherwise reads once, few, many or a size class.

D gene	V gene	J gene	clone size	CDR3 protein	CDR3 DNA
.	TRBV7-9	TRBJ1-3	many	CASSLATGFTGNTIYF	TGTGCCAGCAGCTTAGCTACAGGGTTCACTGGAAACACCATATATTTT
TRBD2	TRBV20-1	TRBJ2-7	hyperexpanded	CSARGLAGGLYEQYF	TGCAGTGCTAGAGGGCTAGCGGGAGGGTTGTACGAGCAGTACTTC
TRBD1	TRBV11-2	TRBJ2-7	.	CASSRQGHEQYF	TGTGCCAGCAGTCGACAGGGGCACGAGCAGTACTTC
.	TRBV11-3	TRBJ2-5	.	CASSLKEAGQETQYF	TGTGCCAGCAGCTTAAAAGAGGCAGGGCAAGAGACCCAGTACTTC
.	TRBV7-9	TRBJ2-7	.	CASSLGVYEQYF	TGTGCTAGCAGCTTGGGGGTTTACGAGCAGTACTTC
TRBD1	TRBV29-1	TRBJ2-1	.	CSVDLGQGYNEQFF	TGCAGCGTTGATTTGGGACAGGGGTACAATGAGCAGTTCTTC
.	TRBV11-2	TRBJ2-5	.	CASSPQPGRVDLYF	TGTGCCAGCAGCCCCCAACCTGGACGCGTAGACCTGTACTTC
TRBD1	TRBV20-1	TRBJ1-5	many	CSASPDRGMGQPQHF	TGCAGTGCTAGTCCCGACAGGGGAATGGGTCAGCCCCAGCATTTT
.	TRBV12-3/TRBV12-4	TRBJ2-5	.	CASSGAAGRTQYF	TGTGCCAGCAGCGGCGCTGCGGGACGGACCCAGTACTTC
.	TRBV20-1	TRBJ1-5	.	CSVRGQPASKPQHF	TGCAGTGTTAGAGGACAGCCAGCTTCTAAGCCCCAGCACTTT
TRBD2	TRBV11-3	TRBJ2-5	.	CASSTSGGRGEAQYF	TGTGCGAGCAGTACCTCCGGCGGGAGAGGAGAGGCCCAGTACTTC
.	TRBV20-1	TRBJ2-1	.	CSAVGTSSYNEQFF	TGCAGTGCTGTCGGGACGAGCTCCTACAATGAGCAGTTCTTC
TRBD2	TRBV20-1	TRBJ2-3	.	CSATRLAVNTDTQYF	TGCAGTGCTACGAGACTAGCGGTTAACACAGATACGCAGTATTTT
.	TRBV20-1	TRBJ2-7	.	CSARLGSEQYF	TGCAGTGCTAGATTGGGGTCCGAGCAGTACTTC
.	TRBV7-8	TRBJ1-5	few	CASSLGGSGWIYNNQPQHF	TGTGCCAGCAGCTTAGGAGGGTCAGGGTGGATTTATAACAATCAGCCCCAGCATTTT